This TCR beta chain is drawn from a study of CD8+ T cells in alopecia areata (dated by TCRdb to between 2017 and 2018). Some background on the complete study: The treated patients, all with moderate-to-severe alopecia areata, were enrolled in an open-label pilot trial of oral tofacitinib given at 5 to 10 mg twice daily. Human TCRbeta sequencing covered scalp tissue and sorted CD4+ and CD8+ peripheral blood T cells from patchy and totalis/universalis alopecia areata patients and healthy controls. Biopsies were taken from tofacitinib-treated patients at baseline and at 4 and 24 weeks of treatment, and a later scalp biopsy was taken in several of the tofacitinib-treated patients. Amplification of TCRbeta CDR3 regions was done by immunoSEQ multiplex PCR using 35 Vbeta forward primers and 13 Jbeta reverse primers. The study used high-throughput TCRbeta sequencing to examine T cell clonal expansion in alopecia areata, in both the C3H/HeJ mouse model and human patients. Tofacitinib was administered for 6 to 18 months, and 6 months of follow-up off drug were then conducted to assess delayed response and recurrence. Clonality in the scalp was compared among normal scalp (n=4), patchy alopecia areata scalp (n=8), and alopecia totalis/universalis scalp (n=8). The SALT score, which quantifies the percentage of affected scalp surface area, was used to measure disease severity in treated patients. RNA was extracted with the PAXgene miRNA kit for fixed scalp, the miRNeasy kit for PBMCs, and the RNeasy kit for mouse skin. Study-wide conclusions, independent of this receptor: Tofacitinib significantly lowered scalp clonality and the number of expanded CD8+ clones among the top 100 scalp clones. Many expanded lesional clones were found to persist in scalp and blood during tofacitinib treatment, and relapse after treatment cessation may be partly explained by this persistence. Lesional scalp, especially in alopecia totalis/universalis, showed higher clonality and more expanded CD8+ clones than normal scalp, suggesting antigenic drive. Unlike mouse skin, where gammadelta T cells dominate, normal human skin contains resident alphabeta T cells that get sequenced too, which complicates analysis of the scalp TCR repertoire. TCR sequences shared between patients were less clear than in mice, possibly partly because of HLA diversity in the patient population. The treated cohort was small, with a single nonresponder, so links between baseline CD8+ expansion and response need larger studies.

Between the V and J ends, shortened by 1 base and 4 bases respectively, the junction contains 5 bases. The germline V gene yields SGHRS for CDR1 and YFSETQ for CDR2. The CDR3, from cysteine to phenylalanine, totals 13 residues. Only the CDR3 DNA stays, 39 bases, in frame from base 1. The meaning of the sample's treatment or condition label: oral pan-JAK inhibitor, 5-10 mg twice daily. Peripheral blood and lesional scalp punch biopsies were obtained from patients with alopecia areata. PBMCs were isolated by density centrifugation and stained for CD3, CD4 and CD8, and CD4+ and CD8+ T cells were sorted on a FACSAria. Preparation of the library involved the immunoSEQ multiplex PCR assay. For TCR sequencing, RNA was extracted from every sample and reverse transcribed into cDNA to serve as template. First-strand cDNA was synthesized using SuperScript III with a 2:1 mix of oligo-dT and random hexamers. A synthetic immune receptor repertoire was used to measure amplification bias, and any remaining bias was corrected computationally. On the authors' methods: Raw reads were preprocessed to remove errors, and CDR3 was defined according to IMGT conventions as the region from the conserved cysteine to phenylalanine. To get clonality, Shannon entropy was normalized by log2 of the number of productive unique TCRs and the result was subtracted from 1. Whether scalp clones were CD4 or CD8 was inferred by matching scalp TCRbeta sequences against CD4 and CD8 repertoires sorted from blood. TCRdb re-hosts the immuneACCESS table, in-frame sequences only. Its copies lack some clones; in the studies checked, an unresolved V gene accounts for under half of them, and the cause for the rest is not known. Clonal size and the V and J genes are those of that table, whereas D and trimming came from the DNA. Here the sample has roughly 200,000 clones; around two fifths occur a single time. Of the sample, about 0.48% falls within the top ten clones.

Concerning this clone itself: No cognate antigen has been identified for it. No base qualities exist here, and no much larger clone lies one base off it.

The sample in question was CD4+ T cells sorted from blood, obtained at approximately week 34, from a patient treated with tofacitinib. The chain was built from TRBV5-1 and TRBJ2-2, with no D gene named confidently. This TCR was sampled from a human donor with alopecia areata. The sequence in DNA is TGCGCCAGCAGCTTGTCTGGCACCGGGGAGCTGTTTTTT. The resulting protein is CASSLSGTGELFF.